This entry lists 8 T cell receptor beta chains sequenced from one sample in a study of radiotherapy plus CTLA-4 blockade in lung cancer. Sequencing used immunoSEQ multiplex PCR; TCRdb keeps in-frame clones, though not all of them. The repertoire holds approximately 99,000 clones, with 70% to 90% as singletons. Material: peripheral blood, obtained from a patient treated with radiotherapy plus ipilimumab. All receptors derive from a human donor with non-small cell lung cancer that progressed on radiotherapy plus ipilimumab.

Comment on this clone: Other nucleotide sequences in the sample specify the same CDR3. V gene TRBV6-5 combines with J gene TRBJ2-2; perhaps TRBD1 as D (5 bases). The V end was cut by 2 bases, the J end by 2 bases, with 6 bases between. This CDR3 has 14 amino acids. The V gene's germline CDR1 is MNHEY and CDR2 SVGAGI. The CDR3 loop reads CASSYRGNTGELFF. The CDR3 bases are TGTGCCAGCAGTTACAGGGGAAACACCGGGGAGCTGTTTTTT.

Here the CDR3 reads CASSNKQGNEQYF. The DNA for the CDR3 is TGTGCCAGCAGCAACAAACAGGGAAACGAGCAGTACTTC. The gene calls are TRBV6-1 and TRBJ2-7; possible D gene TRBD1, 6 bases. This CDR3 is 13 amino acids long. Germline V CDR1 and CDR2: MNHNS, SASEGT. V dropped 6 bases and J dropped 5 bases, with 14 bases sitting between them.

CDR3 DNA: TGTGCCAGCAGCTTAACGTACCGGGACAGTGTTCGCTACACCTTC. Protein product: CASSLTYRDSVRYTF. The V call is TRBV5-5, the J call TRBJ1-2; 7 bases fit TRBD1. The junction had 13 bases not matched to a gene; V was cut back by 2 bases and J by 9 bases. In germline, CDR1 is SGHKS, CDR2 YYEKEE (reference sequence). CDR3 length equals 15 residues. Looking up the rest from reference TRBV5-5 and TRBJ1-2 gives the full variable domain: DAGVTQSPTHLIKTRGQQVTLRCSPISGHKSVSWYQQVLGQGPQFIFQYYEKEERGRGNFPDRFSARQFPNYSSELNVNALLLGDSALYLCASSLTYRDSVRYTFGSGTRLTVV.

This chain links TRBV9 with TRBJ1-1, with a weak D call TRBD1 (6 bases). The CDR3 has 14 residues. Germline CDR1 SGDLS, CDR2 YYNGEE. V shed 3 bases and J shed 2 bases, with 11 bases lying between them. The CDR3: CASSGGTPNTEAFF. The DNA of the CDR3 is TGTGCCAGCAGCGGAGGGACACCTAACACTGAAGCTTTCTTT.

This chain connects TRBV20-1 to TRBJ2-7; no clear D. Germline V CDR1 and CDR2: DFQATT, SNEGSKA (reference sequence). The V and J ends lost 2 bases and 1 base respectively, with 3 bases between them. This CDR3 comprises 11 residues. CDR3 loop: CSARLSYEQYF. In DNA, the CDR3 is TGCAGTGCTAGATTATCCTACGAGCAGTACTTC.

The chain carries TRBV7-6 and TRBJ2-7, with TRBD1 matching over 9 bases. Losses at the gene ends were 0 bases for V and 6 bases for J; bases not matched to a gene: 3. This CDR3 comprises 14 residues. Germline CDR1 SGHVS, CDR2 FNYEAQ. The CDR3 is CASSLAGQGREQYF. The CDR3 nucleotides are TGTGCCAGCAGCTTAGCCGGACAGGGGCGCGAGCAGTACTTC.

The chain has TRBV18 and TRBJ1-5, with 7 positions matching TRBD1. The V gene end was trimmed by 3 bases and the J gene end by 6 bases; junction bases not matched to a gene: 2. The germline gives CDR1 KGHSH, CDR2 LQKENI. This CDR3 spans 13 amino acids. CDR3: CASSPDRVQPQHF. The CDR3 DNA sequence: TGTGCCAGCTCACCCGACAGGGTTCAGCCCCAGCATTTT.

Of note for this clone: Mismatch with germline at one junction end may stem from a read error. This rearrangement joins TRBV2 to TRBJ2-2; D might be TRBD1 (6 bases). CDR3 length: 13 amino acids. Germline V gene sequence: CDR1 SNHLY, CDR2 FYNNEI. CDR3 bases: TGTGCCAGCAGGAGGGGGAACGCCGGGGAGCTGTTTTTT. Residues: CASRRGNAGELFF.